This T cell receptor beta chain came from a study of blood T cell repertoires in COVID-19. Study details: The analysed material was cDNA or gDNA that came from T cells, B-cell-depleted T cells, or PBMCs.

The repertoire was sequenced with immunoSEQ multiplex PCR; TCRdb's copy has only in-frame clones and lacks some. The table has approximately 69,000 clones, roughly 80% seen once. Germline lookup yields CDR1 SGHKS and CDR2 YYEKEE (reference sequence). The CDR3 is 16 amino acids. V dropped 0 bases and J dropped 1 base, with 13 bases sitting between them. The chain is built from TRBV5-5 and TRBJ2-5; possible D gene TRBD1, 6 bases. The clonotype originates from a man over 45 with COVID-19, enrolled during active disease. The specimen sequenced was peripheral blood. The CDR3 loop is CASSLVQGPSQETQYF. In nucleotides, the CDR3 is TGTGCCAGCAGCTTGGTACAGGGTCCTAGCCAAGAGACCCAGTACTTC.